This entry lists 8 T cell receptor beta chains sequenced from one sample in a study of CD8 T cells in Susac syndrome. It was with random hexamers that 0.5 to 1 ug RNA was reverse transcribed. TCRdb re-derived calls from the immunoSEQ multiplex PCR reads in MiXCR, one entry per CDR3 protein. The top ten clones hold 0.21% of a sample with 150,000 to 160,000 distinct CDR3 sequences, roughly 94% of them seen once. The specimen was CD8+ T cells from PBMCs. All receptors come from a human donor with multiple sclerosis.

This clonotype was counted only a few times. J is TRBJ2-1 and V is TRBV7-9; 10 bases match TRBD2. This CDR3 spans 12 amino acids. The germline gives CDR1 SEHNR, CDR2 FQNEAQ (reference sequence). Losses at the gene ends were 6 bases for V and 7 bases for J; bases not matched to a gene: 0. The CDR3 bases are TGTGCCAGCAGTAGCGGGAGGAATGAGCAGTTCTTC. Amino acids: CASSSGRNEQFF.

The rearrangement joins TRBV7-9 to TRBJ1-4; no clear D. Between the trimmed V and J ends, which lost 4 bases and 7 bases, there was a span of 4 bases. Germline V gene lookup returns CDR1 SEHNR and CDR2 FQNEAQ (reference sequence). This CDR3 has 11 residues. CDR3 nucleotides: TGTGCCAGCAGCTCCCTTGAAAAACTGTTTTTT. Its protein is CASSSLEKLFF.

The chain couples TRBV6-2 or TRBV6-3 to TRBJ1-1; D not resolved. Germline V gene sequence: CDR1 MNHEY, CDR2 SVGEGT. Between the trimmed V and J ends, which lost 5 bases and 1 base, there was a span of 8 bases. There are 13 residues in the CDR3. CDR3 region: CASSTTGNTEAFF. DNA of the CDR3: TGTGCCAGCAGTACTACGGGGAACACTGAAGCTTTCTTT.

The rearrangement joins TRBV5-4 to TRBJ2-7, with D tentatively TRBD2 (5 bases). Trimming removed 2 bases from V and 6 bases from J, with 15 bases in between. The CDR3 is 14 residues long. The V gene's germline CDR1 is SGHNT and CDR2 YYREEE (reference sequence). In nucleotides, the CDR3 is TGTGCCAGCAGCTTTAGCGCGTCCCTATTCGAGCAGTACTTC. Translated, it gives CASSFSASLFEQYF.

V and J are TRBV27 and TRBJ1-2; TRBD1 matches 7 bases. J lost 3 bases, V lost 3 bases, and 4 bases had no gene match. Germline values: CDR1 MNHEY, CDR2 SMNVEV (reference sequence). The CDR3 runs 14 residues. This chain's CDR3 is CASSFSGQYYGYTF. CDR3 DNA: TGTGCCAGCAGTTTCTCGGGACAGTACTATGGCTACACCTTC.

V and J are TRBV12-3 or TRBV12-4 and TRBJ2-2; weak D call: TRBD2 (6 bases). The V end was cut by 4 bases, the J end by 4 bases, with 10 bases between. The CDR3 has 14 amino acids. CDR3 in amino acids: CASSSGTGTGELFF. The CDR3 coding sequence is TGTGCCAGCAGTTCCGGGACTGGCACCGGGGAGCTGTTTTTT.

The chain couples TRBV6-2 or TRBV6-3 to TRBJ2-7; TRBD1 agrees at 10 bases. The V gene end was trimmed by 10 bases and the J gene end by 3 bases; junction bases not matched to a gene: 9. The length of the CDR3 is 14 residues. Germline V gives CDR1 MNHEY, CDR2 SVGEGT. DNA for the CDR3: TGTGCCACCGGGGGGGACAGGGGACGCTACGAGCAGTACTTC. This codes for CATGGDRGRYEQYF.

V gene TRBV5-1 combines with J gene TRBJ2-1; 8 bases agree with TRBD2. V shed 4 bases, J shed 8 bases, and the junction held 8 bases outside the gene matches. The CDR3 is 14 amino acids. Germline V gene lookup returns CDR1 SGHRS and CDR2 YFSETQ. CDR3 nucleotide sequence: TGCGCCAGCAGCGATCGGGGGGGCGGCGATGAGCAGTTCTTC. Its protein product is CASSDRGGGDEQFF.